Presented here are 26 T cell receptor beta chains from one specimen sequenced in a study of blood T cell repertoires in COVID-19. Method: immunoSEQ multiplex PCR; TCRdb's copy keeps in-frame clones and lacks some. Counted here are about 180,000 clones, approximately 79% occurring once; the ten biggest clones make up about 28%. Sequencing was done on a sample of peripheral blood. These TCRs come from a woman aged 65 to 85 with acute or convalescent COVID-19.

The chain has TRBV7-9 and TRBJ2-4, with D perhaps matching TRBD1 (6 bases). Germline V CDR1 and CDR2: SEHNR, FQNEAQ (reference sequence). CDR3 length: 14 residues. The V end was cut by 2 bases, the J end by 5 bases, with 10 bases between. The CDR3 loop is CASSLSGDQNIQYF. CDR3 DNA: TGTGCCAGCAGCTTATCAGGGGACCAAAACATTCAGTACTTC.

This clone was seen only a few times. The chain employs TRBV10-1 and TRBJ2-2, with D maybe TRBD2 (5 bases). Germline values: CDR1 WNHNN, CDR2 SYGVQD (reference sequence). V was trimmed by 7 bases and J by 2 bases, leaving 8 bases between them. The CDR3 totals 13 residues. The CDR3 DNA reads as TGCGCCAGCATGGAGGAAAACACCGGGGAGCTGTTTTTT. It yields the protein CASMEENTGELFF.

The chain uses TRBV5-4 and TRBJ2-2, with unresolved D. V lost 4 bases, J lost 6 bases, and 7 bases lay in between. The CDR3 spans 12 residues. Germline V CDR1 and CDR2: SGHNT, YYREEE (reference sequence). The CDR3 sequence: CASSPNPGELFF. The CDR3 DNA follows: TGTGCCAGCAGCCCCAATCCCGGGGAGCTGTTTTTT.

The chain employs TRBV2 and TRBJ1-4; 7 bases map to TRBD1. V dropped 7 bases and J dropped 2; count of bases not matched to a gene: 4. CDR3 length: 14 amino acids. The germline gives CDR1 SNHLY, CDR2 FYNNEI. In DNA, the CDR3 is TGTGCCAGCAAGTGGGGACAGACTAATGAAAAACTGTTTTTT. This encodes CASKWGQTNEKLFF.

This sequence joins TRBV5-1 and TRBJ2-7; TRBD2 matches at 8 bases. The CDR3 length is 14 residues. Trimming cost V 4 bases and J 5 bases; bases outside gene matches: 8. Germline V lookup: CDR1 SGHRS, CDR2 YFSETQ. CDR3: CASSGTSASDEQYF. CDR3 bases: TGCGCCAGCAGCGGGACTAGTGCTTCCGACGAGCAGTACTTC.

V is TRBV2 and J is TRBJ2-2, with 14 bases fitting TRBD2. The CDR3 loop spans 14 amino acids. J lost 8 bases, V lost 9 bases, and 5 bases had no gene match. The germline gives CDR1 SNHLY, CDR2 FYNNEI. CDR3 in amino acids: CARGTSGRSGELFF. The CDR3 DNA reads TGTGCCAGGGGGACTAGCGGGAGATCTGGGGAGCTGTTTTTT. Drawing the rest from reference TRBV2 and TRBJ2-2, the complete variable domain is EPEVTQTPSHQVTQMGQEVILRCVPISNHLYFYWYRQILGQKVEFLVSFYNNEISEKSEIFDDQFSVERPDGSNFTLKIRSTKLEDSAMYFCARGTSGRSGELFFGEGSRLTVL.

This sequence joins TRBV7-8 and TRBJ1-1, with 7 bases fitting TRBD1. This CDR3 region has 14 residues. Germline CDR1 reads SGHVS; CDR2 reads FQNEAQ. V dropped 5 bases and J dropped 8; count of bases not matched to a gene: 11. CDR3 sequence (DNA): TGTGCCAGCAGCCCCTACGTTTCACAGGGGGAAGCTTTCTTT. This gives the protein CASSPYVSQGEAFF.

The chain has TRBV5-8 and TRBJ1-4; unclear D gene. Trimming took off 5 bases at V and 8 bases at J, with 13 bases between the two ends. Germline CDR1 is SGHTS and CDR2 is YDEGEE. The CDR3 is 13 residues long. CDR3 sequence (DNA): TGTGCCAGCAGGGGAGCGGGGATCGAAAAACTGTTTTTT. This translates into CASRGAGIEKLFF.

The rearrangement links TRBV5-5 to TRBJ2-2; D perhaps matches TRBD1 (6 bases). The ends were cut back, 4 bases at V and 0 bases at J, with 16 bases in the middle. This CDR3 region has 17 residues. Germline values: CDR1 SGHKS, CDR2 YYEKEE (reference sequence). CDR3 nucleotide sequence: TGTGCCAGCAGCACGAGATCCGGGACAACGAACACCGGGGAGCTGTTTTTT. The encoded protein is CASSTRSGTTNTGELFF.

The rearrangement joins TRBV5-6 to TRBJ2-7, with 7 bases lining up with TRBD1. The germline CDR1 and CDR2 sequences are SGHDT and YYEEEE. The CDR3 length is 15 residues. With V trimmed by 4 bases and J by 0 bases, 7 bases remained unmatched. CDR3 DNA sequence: TGTGCCAGCAGCGCTACAGGGGCTTACTCCTACGAGCAGTACTTC. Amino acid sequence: CASSATGAYSYEQYF.

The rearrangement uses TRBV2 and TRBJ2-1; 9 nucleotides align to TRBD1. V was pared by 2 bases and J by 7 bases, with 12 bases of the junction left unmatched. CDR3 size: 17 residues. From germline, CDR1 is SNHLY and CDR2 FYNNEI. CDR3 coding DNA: TGTGCCAGCAGTGAACGACCGGGACAGGGAGTAGTGAATGAGCAGTTCTTC. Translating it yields CASSERPGQGVVNEQFF.

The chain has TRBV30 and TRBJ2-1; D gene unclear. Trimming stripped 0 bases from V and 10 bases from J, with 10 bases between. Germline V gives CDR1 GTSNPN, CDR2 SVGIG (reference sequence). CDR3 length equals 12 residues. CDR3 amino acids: CAWSVNTQEQFF. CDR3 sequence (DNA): TGTGCCTGGAGTGTAAACACCCAAGAGCAGTTCTTC.

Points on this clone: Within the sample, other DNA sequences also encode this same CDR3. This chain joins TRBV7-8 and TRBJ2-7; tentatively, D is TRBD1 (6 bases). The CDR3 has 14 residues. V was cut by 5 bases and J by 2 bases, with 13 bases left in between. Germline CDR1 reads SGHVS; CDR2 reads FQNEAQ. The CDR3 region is CASSPRTGPYEQYF. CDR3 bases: TGTGCCAGCAGCCCTAGAACAGGGCCCTACGAGCAGTACTTC.

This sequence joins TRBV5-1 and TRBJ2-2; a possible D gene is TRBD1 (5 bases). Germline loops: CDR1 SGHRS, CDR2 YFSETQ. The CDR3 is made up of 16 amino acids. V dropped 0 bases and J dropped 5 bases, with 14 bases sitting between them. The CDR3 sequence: CASSLDNDSRTGELFF. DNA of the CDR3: TGCGCCAGCAGCTTGGATAACGACAGTAGGACCGGGGAGCTGTTTTTT.

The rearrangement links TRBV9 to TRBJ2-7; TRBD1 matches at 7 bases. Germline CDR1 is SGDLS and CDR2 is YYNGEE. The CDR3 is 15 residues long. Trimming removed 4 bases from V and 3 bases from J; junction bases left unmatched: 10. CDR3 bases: TGTGCCAGCAGCCCCGGACAGGCGGGCCACTACGAGCAGTACTTC. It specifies CASSPGQAGHYEQYF.

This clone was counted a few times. CDR3 region: CASSLGLLGDRESYNEQFF. The CDR3 region has the DNA TGTGCCAGCAGCTTGGGGCTTTTGGGCGACAGGGAATCGTACAATGAGCAGTTCTTC. The genes are TRBV5-4 and TRBJ2-1, with 7 bases fitting TRBD1. CDR1 is SGHNT, CDR2 YYREEE, per germline (reference sequence). V was pared by 0 bases and J by 4 bases, with 16 bases of the junction left unmatched. The CDR3 sequence is 19 residues long.

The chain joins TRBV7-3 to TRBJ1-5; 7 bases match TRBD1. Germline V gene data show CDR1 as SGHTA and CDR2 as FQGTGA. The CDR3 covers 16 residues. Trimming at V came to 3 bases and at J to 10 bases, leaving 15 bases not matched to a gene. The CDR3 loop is CASSFSVGQEDCPQHF. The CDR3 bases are TGTGCCAGCAGCTTTTCCGTCGGACAGGAAGATTGTCCCCAGCATTTT. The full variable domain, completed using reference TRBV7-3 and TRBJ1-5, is GAGVSQTPSNKVTEKGKYVELRCDPISGHTALYWYRQSLGQGPEFLIYFQGTGAADDSGLPNDRFFAVRPEGSVSTLKIQRTERGDSAVYLCASSFSVGQEDCPQHFGDGTRLSIL.

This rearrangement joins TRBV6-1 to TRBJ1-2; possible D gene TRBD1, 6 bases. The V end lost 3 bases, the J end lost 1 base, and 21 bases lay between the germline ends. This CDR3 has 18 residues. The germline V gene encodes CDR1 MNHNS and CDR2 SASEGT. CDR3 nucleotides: TGTGCCAGCAGTGATTTACCACTCCGGGGGGCTCTTAACTATGGCTACACCTTC. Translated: CASSDLPLRGALNYGYTF.

CDR3 in amino acids: CASSSGARGWETQYF. The DNA of the CDR3 is TGTGCCAGCTCATCAGGGGCCAGGGGATGGGAGACCCAGTACTTC. This chain links TRBV2 with TRBJ2-5; the D gene is possibly TRBD1 (6 bases). This CDR3 has 15 residues. Germline V gene data show CDR1 as SNHLY and CDR2 as FYNNEI. Between the trimmed V and J ends, which lost 8 bases and 5 bases, there was a span of 21 bases.

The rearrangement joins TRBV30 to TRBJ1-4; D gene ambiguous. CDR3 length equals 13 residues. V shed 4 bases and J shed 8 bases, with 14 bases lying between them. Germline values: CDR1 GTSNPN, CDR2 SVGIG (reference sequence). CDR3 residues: CAWKAEGVEKLFF. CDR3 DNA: TGTGCCTGGAAAGCCGAGGGAGTAGAAAAACTGTTTTTT.

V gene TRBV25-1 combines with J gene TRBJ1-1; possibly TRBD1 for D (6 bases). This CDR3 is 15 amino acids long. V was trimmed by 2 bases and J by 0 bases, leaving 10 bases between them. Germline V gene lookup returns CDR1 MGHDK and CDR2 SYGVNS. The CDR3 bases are TGTGCCAGCAGTGAAAGTGGACAGATGAACACTGAAGCTTTCTTT. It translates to CASSESGQMNTEAFF.

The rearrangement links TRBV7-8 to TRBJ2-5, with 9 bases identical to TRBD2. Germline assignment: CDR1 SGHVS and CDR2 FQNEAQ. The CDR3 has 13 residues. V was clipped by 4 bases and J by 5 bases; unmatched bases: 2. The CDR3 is CASSSSGTETQYF. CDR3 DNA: TGTGCCAGCAGCTCTAGCGGGACTGAGACCCAGTACTTC.

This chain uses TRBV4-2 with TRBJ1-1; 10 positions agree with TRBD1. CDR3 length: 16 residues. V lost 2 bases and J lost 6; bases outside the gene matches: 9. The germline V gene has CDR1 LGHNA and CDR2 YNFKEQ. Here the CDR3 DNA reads TGTGCCAGCAGCCAAATTGGACAGGGGGGTTTTTCTGAAGCTTTCTTT. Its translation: CASSQIGQGGFSEAFF.

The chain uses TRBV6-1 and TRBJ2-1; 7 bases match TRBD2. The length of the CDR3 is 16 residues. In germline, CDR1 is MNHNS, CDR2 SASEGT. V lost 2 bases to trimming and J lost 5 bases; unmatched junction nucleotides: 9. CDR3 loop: CASSERRQGGNNEQFF. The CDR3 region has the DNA TGTGCCAGCAGTGAAAGGCGGCAGGGAGGGAACAATGAGCAGTTCTTC.

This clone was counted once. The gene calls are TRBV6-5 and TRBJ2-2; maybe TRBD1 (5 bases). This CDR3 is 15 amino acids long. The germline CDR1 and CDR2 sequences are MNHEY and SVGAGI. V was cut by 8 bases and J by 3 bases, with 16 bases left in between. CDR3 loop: CASLEPAGYTGELFF. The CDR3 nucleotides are TGTGCCAGCCTTGAACCCGCAGGGTACACCGGGGAGCTGTTTTTT.

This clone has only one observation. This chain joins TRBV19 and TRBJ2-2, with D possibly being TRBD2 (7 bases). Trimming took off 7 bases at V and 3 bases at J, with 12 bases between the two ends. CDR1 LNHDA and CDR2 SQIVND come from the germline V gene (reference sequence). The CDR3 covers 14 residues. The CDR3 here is CASNGGAHTGELFF. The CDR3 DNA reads TGTGCCAGTAATGGGGGGGCCCACACCGGGGAGCTGTTTTTT.